Below are 28 T cell receptor beta chains sequenced from a single sample in a study of response to subunit inactivated influenza vaccine. TCRdb ran MiXCR on the RT-PCR reads and lists one entry per CDR3 protein. The sample has a few hundred thousand distinct CDR3 sequences, around a fifth seen once. Sequenced here: PBMCs from blood, sampled roughly 20 months after vaccination. All receptors come from a man aged 45 to 75 who received an inactivated influenza vaccine.

This clonotype was observed a handful of times. This chain uses TRBV28 with TRBJ1-2, with a weak D call TRBD1 (6 bases). The CDR3 contains 13 residues. The V and J ends lost 3 bases and 8 bases respectively, with 13 bases between them. Germline CDR1 and CDR2: MDHEN and SYDVKM. CDR3 nucleotide sequence: TGTGCCAGCAGTTTGGGAAACAGGGAGGGCTACACCTTC. Translating it yields CASSLGNREGYTF.

This clonotype has a count of ten or more. The DNA of the CDR3 is TGTGCCAGCAGCTTAAACGCCGGGACAGGGGGCACTGAAGCTTTCTTT. Its protein product is CASSLNAGTGGTEAFF. The chain uses TRBV11-1 and TRBJ1-1; 11 bases line up with TRBD1. CDR3 size: 16 residues. The germline gives CDR1 SGHAT, CDR2 FQDESV (reference sequence). The J segment lost 4 bases and the V segment lost 2 bases, leaving 6 bases of the junction unmatched.

A few counts support this clonotype. The chain employs TRBV12-3 or TRBV12-4 and TRBJ1-5; D is unclear. Between the trimmed V and J ends, which lost 6 bases and 0 bases, there was a span of 9 bases. The CDR3 runs 14 residues. This chain's CDR3 is CASSTTDSNQPQHF. The CDR3 region has the DNA TGTGCCAGCAGCACGACTGATAGCAATCAGCCCCAGCATTTT.

This rearrangement joins TRBV20-1 to TRBJ2-1; D call uncertain. Germline V gene sequence: CDR1 DFQATT, CDR2 SNEGSKA (reference sequence). The CDR3 sequence is 17 residues long. Trimming stripped 0 bases from V and 3 bases from J, with 18 bases between. The CDR3 reads CSARDPSVMQNYNEQFF. The CDR3 region has the DNA TGCAGTGCTAGAGATCCATCCGTGATGCAGAACTACAATGAGCAGTTCTTC.

The chain links TRBV4-1 to TRBJ1-3; D not resolved. Germline-derived CDR1 and CDR2 are MGHRA and YSYEKL. Between the trimmed V and J ends, which lost 11 bases and 2 bases, there was a span of 16 bases. The CDR3 loop spans 14 amino acids. In nucleotides, the CDR3 is TGCGCCCCCAAACCCACAGCGCCTGGAAACACCATATATTTT. Its translation: CAPKPTAPGNTIYF.

V is TRBV19 and J is TRBJ2-2; D unresolved. Germline-derived CDR1 and CDR2 are LNHDA and SQIVND (reference sequence). The CDR3 covers 14 residues. Trimming stripped 4 bases from V and 0 bases from J, with 6 bases between. The CDR3 loop is CASSTTANTGELFF. Written as DNA, the CDR3 is TGTGCCAGTAGTACGACGGCGAACACCGGGGAGCTGTTTTTT.

This clonotype was counted once. V is TRBV12-3 or TRBV12-4 and J is TRBJ2-3; D is uncertain. V lost 5 bases and J lost 2, with 11 bases in between. The CDR3 runs to 14 residues. This CDR3 reads CASSHPGLTDTQYF. CDR3 coding DNA: TGTGCCAGCAGTCACCCGGGCCTCACAGATACGCAGTATTTT.

This chain links TRBV7-9 with TRBJ2-3; D gene unclear. V lost 1 base and J lost 4, with 12 bases in between. Germline CDR1 reads SEHNR; CDR2 reads FQNEAQ (reference sequence). The CDR3 has 15 residues. The DNA for the CDR3 is TGTGCCAGCAGCTTAGATACAGCGTTTGCAGATACGCAGTATTTT. Residues: CASSLDTAFADTQYF.

This clonotype was counted ten times or more. The CDR3 loop reads CSVPSSGDYGYTF. For the CDR3, the DNA is TGCAGCGTGCCTTCATCTGGGGACTATGGCTACACCTTC. The rearrangement joins TRBV29-1 to TRBJ1-2; no reliable D call. The CDR3 sequence is 13 residues long. The V and J ends lost 6 bases and 3 bases respectively, with 14 bases between them. The germline gives CDR1 SQVTM, CDR2 ANQGSEA. Full variable domain (outside the CDR3, taken from reference TRBV29-1 and TRBJ1-2): SAVISQKPSRDICQRGTSLTIQCQVDSQVTMMFWYRQQPGQSLTLIATANQGSEATYESGFVIDKFPISRPNLTFSTLTVSNMSPEDSSIYLCSVPSSGDYGYTFGSGTRLTVV.

This clonotype appeared a few times. J is TRBJ1-2 and V is TRBV5-1, with D tentatively TRBD1 (6 bases). CDR1 SGHRS and CDR2 YFSETQ come from the germline V gene. This CDR3 spans 14 amino acids. The V gene lost 5 bases and the J gene lost 2 bases, with 13 bases spanning the gap. The CDR3 protein is CASRRNRENYGYTF. The DNA for the CDR3 is TGCGCCAGCAGACGAAACAGGGAGAACTATGGCTACACCTTC.

The chain joins TRBV19 to TRBJ2-3; 10 positions agree with TRBD1. This CDR3 has 14 residues. The V gene end was trimmed by 8 bases and the J gene end by 6 bases; junction bases not matched to a gene: 8. Germline CDR1 LNHDA, CDR2 SQIVND (reference sequence). This CDR3 reads CASGGQGPGDTQYF. The CDR3 region has the DNA TGTGCCAGTGGGGGACAGGGGCCTGGGGATACGCAGTATTTT. The complete variable domain, with remaining parts taken from reference TRBV19 and TRBJ2-3, reads DGGITQSPKYLFRKEGQNVTLSCEQNLNHDAMYWYRQDPGQGLRLIYYSQIVNDFQKGDIAEGYSVSREKKESFPLTVTSAQKNPTAFYLCASGGQGPGDTQYFGPGTRLTVL.

This clonotype was counted a few times. V is TRBV6-1 and J is TRBJ2-3; no clear D. CDR3 length: 14 residues. V was shortened by 5 bases and J by 6 bases, with 15 bases between the two germline ends. Germline CDR1 is MNHNS and CDR2 is SASEGT. The CDR3 nucleotides read TGTGCCAGCAGTCCACGATTATACTACGATACGCAGTATTTT. This sequence encodes CASSPRLYYDTQYF.

This clonotype showed up many times. The V call is TRBV4-3, the J call TRBJ1-5; D unclear. The CDR3 length is 13 residues. Germline V gene sequence: CDR1 LGHNA, CDR2 YSLEER. V was clipped by 1 base and J by 5 bases, with 6 bases between them. CDR3 sequence (DNA): TGCGCCAGCAGCCAAGGTCCGTATCAGCCCCAGCATTTT. Translated, it gives CASSQGPYQPQHF.

This chain connects TRBV2 to TRBJ2-7; no clear D gene. Trimming left V 0 bases short and J 4 bases short, with 4 bases between. CDR3 length: 12 amino acids. CDR1 is SNHLY, CDR2 FYNNEI, per germline. CDR3 in DNA: TGTGCCAGCAGTGAAGCGGGTTACGAGCAGTACTTC. It yields the protein CASSEAGYEQYF.

V gene TRBV9 combines with J gene TRBJ1-2, with TRBD1 as a possible D gene (6 bases). The germline CDR1 and CDR2 sequences are SGDLS and YYNGEE. V was shortened by 0 bases and J by 7 bases, with 13 bases between the two germline ends. CDR3 size: 14 residues. CDR3 loop: CASSVGSGQPGYTF. CDR3 coding DNA: TGTGCCAGCAGCGTAGGGTCTGGACAGCCTGGCTACACCTTC.

This clonotype was counted a few times. The genes are TRBV6-2 or TRBV6-3 and TRBJ2-7; D is possibly TRBD2 (5 bases). Germline CDR1 reads MNHEY; CDR2 reads SVGEGT. The V and J ends lost 2 bases and 1 base respectively, with 6 bases between them. This CDR3 comprises 13 residues. The CDR3, as DNA: TGTGCCAGCAGTTACCGGGAATCCTACGAGCAGTACTTC. Residues: CASSYRESYEQYF.

In its sample, this clonotype was seen a few times. J is TRBJ1-2 and V is TRBV29-1, with D perhaps matching TRBD1 (6 bases). Trimming took 4 bases from V and 5 from J, leaving 8 bases between them. The CDR3 is made up of 11 amino acids. Germline assignment: CDR1 SQVTM and CDR2 ANQGSEA. The CDR3 here is CSVVQGYGYTF. In DNA form, the CDR3 reads TGCAGCGTTGTTCAGGGGTATGGCTACACCTTC. The variable domain in full, with the rest retrieved from reference TRBV29-1 and TRBJ1-2, is SAVISQKPSRDICQRGTSLTIQCQVDSQVTMMFWYRQQPGQSLTLIATANQGSEATYESGFVIDKFPISRPNLTFSTLTVSNMSPEDSSIYLCSVVQGYGYTFGSGTRLTVV.

There are a few counts of this clonotype. As DNA, the CDR3 is TGTGCCAGCAGCAAGACAGGAAACATTCAGTACTTC. It codes for CASSKTGNIQYF. The rearrangement links TRBV6-2 or TRBV6-3 to TRBJ2-4, with D possibly matching TRBD1 (6 bases). From germline, CDR1 is MNHEY and CDR2 SVGEGT. This CDR3 region has 12 residues. V was trimmed by 6 bases and J by 6 bases, leaving 9 bases between them.

This clonotype showed up many times. The chain links TRBV4-1 to TRBJ1-3; 8 bases agree with TRBD1. The CDR3 contains 15 residues. Trimming at V came to 4 bases and at J to 4 bases, leaving 6 bases not matched to a gene. CDR1 and CDR2 (germline): MGHRA, YSYEKL. The CDR3 coding sequence is TGCGCCAGCAGCCCTCGGACAGGGAGAGGAAACACCATATATTTT. It specifies CASSPRTGRGNTIYF.

The chain combines TRBV10-3 with TRBJ2-3, with 8 bases aligning to TRBD2. In germline, CDR1 is ENHRY, CDR2 SYGVKD. The junction had 12 bases not matched to a gene; V was cut back by 6 bases and J by 4 bases. The CDR3 sequence is 16 residues long. Here the CDR3 reads CAISLGTRRAADTQYF. The CDR3 coding sequence is TGTGCCATCAGCCTGGGGACTAGAAGAGCCGCAGATACGCAGTATTTT.

This clonotype has only a few counts. V is TRBV7-9 and J is TRBJ1-6; no firm D call. Trimming stripped 5 bases from V and 5 bases from J, with 19 bases between. Germline V lookup: CDR1 SEHNR, CDR2 FQNEAQ (reference sequence). The CDR3 contains 17 residues. This CDR3 reads CASSPAQRANNNSPLHF. The CDR3 DNA follows: TGTGCCAGCAGCCCAGCGCAAAGGGCGAATAATAATTCACCCCTCCACTTT.

The chain links TRBV10-3 to TRBJ2-3; D may be TRBD1 (6 bases). The ends were cut back, 8 bases at V and 6 bases at J, with 18 bases in the middle. From germline, CDR1 is ENHRY and CDR2 SYGVKD. The CDR3 sequence is 14 residues long. The CDR3 DNA reads as TGTGCCATCGGACGACCAGGGGATCCCGATACGCAGTATTTT. Residues: CAIGRPGDPDTQYF.

This clonotype showed up just once. CDR3 protein: CASSVGFPYEQYF. CDR3 in DNA: TGTGCCAGCAGCGTAGGGTTTCCCTACGAGCAGTACTTC. This chain links TRBV9 with TRBJ2-7, with D unresolved. Trimming stripped 0 bases from V and 2 bases from J, with 6 bases between. There are 13 residues in the CDR3. CDR1 is SGDLS, CDR2 YYNGEE, per germline.

This clonotype was seen many times. This chain joins TRBV7-8 and TRBJ1-5; tentatively, D is TRBD1 (5 bases). Germline V gene lookup returns CDR1 SGHVS and CDR2 FQNEAQ. This CDR3 spans 15 amino acids. Trimming took 5 bases from V and 7 from J, leaving 18 bases between them. In DNA form, the CDR3 reads TGTGCCAGCAGCCCCCAGAGCGGGGCGCGACAGCCCCAGCATTTT. Translation: CASSPQSGARQPQHF.

The chain couples TRBV6-1 to TRBJ2-2; 9 positions agree with TRBD2. Trimming removed 7 bases from V and 2 bases from J; junction bases left unmatched: 8. Germline CDR1 and CDR2: MNHNS and SASEGT. This CDR3 is 16 amino acids long. The CDR3, as DNA: TGTGCCAGCATCCTTAGCGGGGGCCTCAACACCGGGGAGCTGTTTTTT. It translates to CASILSGGLNTGELFF.

This clonotype came up many times. The chain carries TRBV6-6 and TRBJ1-6, with a tentative D call TRBD1 (5 bases). Germline V lookup: CDR1 MNHNY, CDR2 SVGAGI (reference sequence). V gave up 2 bases and J gave up 10 bases, with 9 bases separating them. The CDR3 covers 13 residues. The CDR3 DNA reads as TGTGCCAGCAGTTACACGGGGGGGTCACCCCTCCACTTT. The encoded protein is CASSYTGGSPLHF.

This clonotype was recorded at least ten times. V is TRBV5-6 and J is TRBJ2-7; 7 bases are shared with TRBD1. Losses at the gene ends were 4 bases for V and 2 bases for J; bases not matched to a gene: 6. The germline V gene encodes CDR1 SGHDT and CDR2 YYEEEE. The length of the CDR3 is 14 residues. CDR3 DNA sequence: TGTGCCAGCAGCCTCAGGGGGTCCCCCTACGAGCAGTACTTC. Its protein is CASSLRGSPYEQYF.

The chain carries TRBV15 and TRBJ2-3; D is unresolved. Germline V gene data show CDR1 as LNHNV and CDR2 as YYDKDF (reference sequence). With 4 bases removed from V and 2 bases from J, the gap between germline ends came to 10 bases. CDR3 length: 14 residues. The CDR3 DNA sequence: TGTGCCACCAGCACCAGCCGCTTCACAGATACGCAGTATTTT. Translated: CATSTSRFTDTQYF.